These 18 T cell receptor beta chains were sequenced from one sample in a study of CD4 T cells in relation to SARS-CoV-2 and coronaviruses. No antigen has been assigned to these receptors. Repertoires were generated with immunoSEQ multiplex PCR, while TCRdb's copy carries only in-frame clones and drops some. The sample lists about 36,000 clones; around 77% were seen once. Sequencing input: memory CD4+ T cells from PBMCs, cultured in vitro. The receptors here all came from an adult with COVID-19.

The rearrangement joins TRBV18 to TRBJ1-5; possibly TRBD1 for D (5 bases). Deletions cut 3 bases from V and 4 bases from J, with 10 bases between. CDR1 and CDR2 from the germline V gene are KGHSH and LQKENI. This CDR3 has 14 residues. Here the CDR3 DNA reads TGTGCCAGCTCACCTGTAGACAGAAATCAGCCCCAGCATTTT. Translation gives CASSPVDRNQPQHF.

The chain recombines TRBV6-5 with TRBJ2-1; perhaps D is TRBD1 or TRBD2 (5 bases each). Trimming cost V 6 bases and J 1 base, with 13 bases left between them. The germline CDR1 and CDR2 sequences are MNHEY and SVGAGI. This CDR3 region has 15 residues. The CDR3 is CASSKTRGSYNEQFF. CDR3 in DNA: TGTGCCAGCAGCAAAACTAGGGGTTCCTACAATGAGCAGTTCTTC.

The CDR3 sequence: CASSLRTSGVYTGELFF. The CDR3, as DNA: TGTGCCAGCAGCTTACGGACTAGCGGGGTTTACACCGGGGAGCTGTTTTTT. The V gene is TRBV5-6, the J gene TRBJ2-2, with 12 bases that match TRBD2. Germline lookup yields CDR1 SGHDT and CDR2 YYEEEE. Trimming at V came to 2 bases and at J to 3 bases, leaving 5 bases not matched to a gene. This CDR3 contains 17 residues. The entire variable domain, with the rest obtained from reference TRBV5-6 and TRBJ2-2, is as follows: DAGVTQSPTHLIKTRGQQVTLRCSPKSGHDTVSWYQQALGQGPQFIFQYYEEEERQRGNFPDRFSGHQFPNYSSELNVNALLLGDSALYLCASSLRTSGVYTGELFFGEGSRLTVL.

Here the CDR3 reads CASSLGTGYSPLHF. CDR3 coding DNA: TGTGCCAGCAGCCTCGGGACAGGGTATTCACCCCTCCACTTT. This chain links TRBV5-6 with TRBJ1-6, with TRBD1 identical over 9 bases. The germline V gene has CDR1 SGHDT and CDR2 YYEEEE. This CDR3 comprises 14 residues. V dropped 4 bases and J dropped 8; count of bases not matched to a gene: 4.

The chain carries TRBV6-5 and TRBJ2-7; 7 bases are shared with TRBD1. CDR3 length: 15 residues. Germline values: CDR1 MNHEY, CDR2 SVGAGI. Trimming cost V 0 bases and J 3 bases; bases outside gene matches: 5. CDR3: CASSYSAWTGYEQYF. CDR3 DNA sequence: TGTGCCAGCAGTTACTCAGCTTGGACAGGCTACGAGCAGTACTTC.

J is TRBJ2-7 and V is TRBV6-5; D remains ambiguous. The germline gives CDR1 MNHEY, CDR2 SVGAGI. The germline V and J ends were trimmed by 5 bases and 2 bases, with 13 bases remaining between them. The CDR3 runs to 14 residues. CDR3 in DNA: TGTGCCAGCAGTCAAAACGCTCGAACCTACGAGCAGTACTTC. As protein: CASSQNARTYEQYF.

The chain is built from TRBV19 and TRBJ1-3; D perhaps matches TRBD1 (5 bases). The CDR3 loop spans 14 amino acids. V lost 10 bases and J 7 bases, leaving 20 bases between the germline ends. The V gene's germline CDR1 is LNHDA and CDR2 SQIVND (reference sequence). For the CDR3, the DNA is TGTGCCACTCGCGGGGGGGGATTGGCGAACACCATATATTTT. Translation: CATRGGGLANTIYF.

In this sample, this clone turned up a few times. The chain links TRBV2 to TRBJ1-3, with a tentative D call TRBD1 (6 bases). This CDR3 contains 14 residues. Germline V CDR1 and CDR2: SNHLY, FYNNEI. Deletions cut 5 bases from V and 4 bases from J, with 12 bases between. For the CDR3, the DNA is TGTGCCAGCAGTCGACAGGCGGTCGGAAACACCATATATTTT. Amino acids: CASSRQAVGNTIYF.

This clone was found a few times. V gene TRBV7-2 combines with J gene TRBJ2-2; no clear D. Trimming pared 7 bases from V and 3 bases from J, leaving 3 bases between. CDR3 size: 11 residues. The V gene's germline CDR1 is SGHTA and CDR2 FQGNSA. In DNA, the CDR3 is TGTGCCAGCACCTACACCGGGGAGCTGTTTTTT. Protein sequence: CASTYTGELFF.

The V call is TRBV28, the J call TRBJ1-6, with TRBD1 identical over 11 bases. Germline-derived CDR1 and CDR2 are MDHEN and SYDVKM. V lost 7 bases, J lost 5 bases, and 13 bases stayed unmatched. The length of the CDR3 is 18 residues. The CDR3 reads CASTSPGTGGRHNSPLHF. The CDR3 DNA reads TGTGCCAGCACCTCTCCCGGGACAGGGGGTCGGCATAATTCACCCCTCCACTTT. Full variable domain (missing parts from reference TRBV28 and TRBJ1-6): DVKVTQSSRYLVKRTGEKVFLECVQDMDHENMFWYRQDPGLGLRLIYFSYDVKMKEKGDIPEGYSVSREKKERFSLILESASTNQTSMYLCASTSPGTGGRHNSPLHFGNGTRLTVT.

The chain has TRBV18 and TRBJ1-3; TRBD1 might be the D (5 bases). Trimming stripped 0 bases from V and 3 bases from J, with 9 bases between. Germline CDR1 reads KGHSH; CDR2 reads LQKENI. The CDR3 extends over 15 amino acids. The CDR3 spells CASSPPGGYGNTIYF. The CDR3 coding sequence is TGTGCCAGCTCACCACCGGGGGGTTATGGAAACACCATATATTTT. The full variable domain, in which reference TRBV18 and TRBJ1-3 provide the parts outside the CDR3, is NAGVMQNPRHLVRRRGQEARLRCSPMKGHSHVYWYRQLPEEGLKFMVYLQKENIIDESGMPKERFSAEFPKEGPSILRIQQVVRGDSAAYFCASSPPGGYGNTIYFGEGSWLTVV.

The DNA for the CDR3 is TGTGCCAGCAGCCGAACCCTCGGACTAGCGGGAGAGGTGGAGACCCAGTACTTC. It translates to CASSRTLGLAGEVETQYF. The chain combines TRBV5-6 with TRBJ2-5; 13 positions agree with TRBD2. CDR3 length: 18 amino acids. Germline CDR1 and CDR2: SGHDT and YYEEEE. V was pared by 4 bases and J by 5 bases, with 14 bases of the junction left unmatched.

The V gene is TRBV5-1, the J gene TRBJ1-6; 7 nucleotides match TRBD1. CDR3 length: 15 residues. V lost 0 bases to trimming and J lost 7 bases; unmatched junction nucleotides: 4. Germline V gene data show CDR1 as SGHRS and CDR2 as YFSETQ. The CDR3 nucleotides are TGCGCCAGCAGCTTGGATCCGGGACAGAATTCACCCCTCCACTTT. This encodes CASSLDPGQNSPLHF.

This clone has a single count. V is TRBV11-2 and J is TRBJ1-3, with D unresolved. Trimming left V 4 bases short and J 0 bases short, with 13 bases between. Germline lookup yields CDR1 SGHAT and CDR2 FQNNGV. The CDR3 consists of 16 residues. The CDR3 coding sequence is TGTGCCAGCAGCTCATTTACGGCGGACTCTGGAAACACCATATATTTT. It specifies CASSSFTADSGNTIYF. The full variable domain, completed using reference TRBV11-2 and TRBJ1-3, is EAGVAQSPRYKIIEKRQSVAFWCNPISGHATLYWYQQILGQGPKLLIQFQNNGVVDDSQLPKDRFSAERLKGVDSTLKIQPAKLEDSAVYLCASSSFTADSGNTIYFGEGSWLTVV.

CDR3 DNA sequence: TGTGCCAGCAGCTTAGACGGGGTTTTTCTAGCGGGAGGGGCCAATGAGCAGTTCTTC. Translation gives CASSLDGVFLAGGANEQFF. The V and J genes are TRBV7-3 and TRBJ2-1; 12 bases are shared with TRBD2. J lost 6 bases, V lost 2 bases, and 14 bases had no gene match. CDR3 length: 19 amino acids. Germline V gene data show CDR1 as SGHTA and CDR2 as FQGTGA.

This clone was picked up a small number of times. Here the CDR3 reads CASSLDTGELFF. The CDR3 coding sequence is TGTGCCAGCAGCTTAGACACCGGGGAGCTGTTTTTT. The rearrangement joins TRBV7-3 to TRBJ2-2; D is ambiguous. Trimming removed 2 bases at V and 3 bases at J, with 1 base between. This CDR3 is built from 12 residues. Germline values: CDR1 SGHTA, CDR2 FQGTGA.

The rearrangement uses TRBV20-1 and TRBJ2-5; 7 bases align to TRBD2. With 5 bases clipped from V and 5 bases from J, the junction kept 2 bases outside the gene matches. The germline gives CDR1 DFQATT, CDR2 SNEGSKA (reference sequence). The CDR3 spans 11 residues. The CDR3 loop is CSAYGGETQYF. For the CDR3, the DNA is TGCAGTGCTTACGGGGGGGAGACCCAGTACTTC.

V usage is TRBV25-1 and J usage is TRBJ1-5, with 7 bases that match TRBD1. The CDR3 extends over 15 amino acids. J was trimmed by 0 bases and V by 3 bases; bases with no gene match: 2. CDR1 is MGHDK, CDR2 SYGVNS, per germline. CDR3 nucleotides: TGTGCCAGCAGTGATGGGACAGTTAGCAATCAGCCCCAGCATTTT. Translation: CASSDGTVSNQPQHF.